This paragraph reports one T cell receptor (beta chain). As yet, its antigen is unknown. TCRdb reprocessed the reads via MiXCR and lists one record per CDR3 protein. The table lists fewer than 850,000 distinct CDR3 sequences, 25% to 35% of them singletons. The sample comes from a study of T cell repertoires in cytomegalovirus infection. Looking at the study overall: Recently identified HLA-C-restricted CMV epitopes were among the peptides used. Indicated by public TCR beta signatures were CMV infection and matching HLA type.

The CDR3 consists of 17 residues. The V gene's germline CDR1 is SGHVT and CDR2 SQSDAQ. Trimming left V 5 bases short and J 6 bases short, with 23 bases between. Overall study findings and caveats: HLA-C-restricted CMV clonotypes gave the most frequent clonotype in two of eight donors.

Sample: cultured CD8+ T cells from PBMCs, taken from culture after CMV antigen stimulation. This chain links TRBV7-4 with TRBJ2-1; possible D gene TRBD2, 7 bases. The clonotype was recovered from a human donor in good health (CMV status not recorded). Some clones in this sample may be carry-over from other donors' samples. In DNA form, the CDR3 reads TGTGCCAGCAGCCGAACTGAGAGGGGGGGGCCTTTCAATGAGCAGTTCTTC. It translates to CASSRTERGGPFNEQFF.